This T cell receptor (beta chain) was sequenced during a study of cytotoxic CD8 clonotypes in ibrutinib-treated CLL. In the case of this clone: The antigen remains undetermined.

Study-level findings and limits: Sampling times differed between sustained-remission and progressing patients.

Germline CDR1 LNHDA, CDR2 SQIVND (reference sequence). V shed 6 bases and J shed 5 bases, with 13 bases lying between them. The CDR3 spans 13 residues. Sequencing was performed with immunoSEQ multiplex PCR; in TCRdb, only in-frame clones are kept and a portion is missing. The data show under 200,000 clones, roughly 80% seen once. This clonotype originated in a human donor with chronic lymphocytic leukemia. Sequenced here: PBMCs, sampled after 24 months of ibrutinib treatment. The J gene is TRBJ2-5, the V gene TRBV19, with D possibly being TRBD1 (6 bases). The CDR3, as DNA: TGTGCCAGTAGAAAAGGACAGTACGAGACCCAGTACTTC. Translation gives CASRKGQYETQYF. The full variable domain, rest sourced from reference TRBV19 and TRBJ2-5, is DGGITQSPKYLFRKEGQNVTLSCEQNLNHDAMYWYRQDPGQGLRLIYYSQIVNDFQKGDIAEGYSVSREKKESFPLTVTSAQKNPTAFYLCASRKGQYETQYFGPGTRLLVL.